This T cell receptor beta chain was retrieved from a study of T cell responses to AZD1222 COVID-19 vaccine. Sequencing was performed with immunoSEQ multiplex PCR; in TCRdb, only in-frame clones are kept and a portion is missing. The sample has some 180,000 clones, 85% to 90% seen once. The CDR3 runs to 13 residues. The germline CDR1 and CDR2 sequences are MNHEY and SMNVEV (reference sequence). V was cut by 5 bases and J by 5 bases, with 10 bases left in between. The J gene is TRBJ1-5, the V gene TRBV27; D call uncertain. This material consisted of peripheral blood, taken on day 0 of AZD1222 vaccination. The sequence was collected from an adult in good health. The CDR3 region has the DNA TGTGCCAGCAGTCCTAGGTACGATCAGCCCCAGCATTTT. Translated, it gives CASSPRYDQPQHF.